The 22 T cell receptor beta chains below all came from one sample that was sequenced in a study of blood T cell dynamics during melanoma immunotherapy (dated by TCRdb to 2018 to 2020). The time point label on this specimen signifies: pre-treatment baseline. Libraries came from the immunoSEQ multiplex PCR assay. In its TCRdb copy, this immuneACCESS table keeps in-frame sequences only and misses some clones. Where compared with another copy, unresolved V genes explain less than half of these, and the others have no known cause. The sample has approximately 17,000 clones on record, just over 90% of them singletons. The top ten clones comprise roughly 2% of the sample. The sequenced sample was blood, obtained from a patient treated with checkpoint blockade. These receptors were collected from a human donor with melanoma.

The chain recombines TRBV5-3 with TRBJ2-7; no clear D gene. TRBV5-3 carries the ORF label, with uncertain function. The CDR3 covers 15 residues. V gave up 0 bases and J gave up 1 base, with 11 bases separating them. CDR3 sequence: CARSLGRGKSYEQYF. The CDR3 coding sequence is TGTGCCAGAAGCTTGGGCAGAGGAAAGTCCTACGAGCAGTACTTC.

The chain is built from TRBV6-4 and TRBJ1-1; TRBD1 is a possible D gene (6 bases). V lost 5 bases, J lost 3 bases, and 22 bases lay in between. In germline, CDR1 is MRHNA, CDR2 SNTAGT. The CDR3 has 17 amino acids. The CDR3 sequence: CASSYNTGKRIYTEAFF. The CDR3 DNA reads TGTGCCAGCAGTTATAATACAGGGAAAAGGATATACACTGAAGCTTTCTTT.

This chain joins TRBV15 and TRBJ2-7; D gene ambiguous. Germline assignment: CDR1 LNHNV and CDR2 YYDKDF (reference sequence). The CDR3 spans 13 residues. Trimming removed 0 bases from V and 2 bases from J, with 5 bases in between. The DNA of the CDR3 is TGTGCCACCAGCAGAGATCTACCCTACGAGCAGTACTTC. It specifies CATSRDLPYEQYF.

This rearrangement joins TRBV18 to TRBJ1-6; no definite D call. Germline CDR1 and CDR2: KGHSH and LQKENI. V was cut by 2 bases and J by 6 bases, with 8 bases left in between. This CDR3 region has 14 residues. CDR3 sequence reads: CASSPIGANSPLHF. The CDR3 DNA reads TGTGCCAGCTCACCAATTGGTGCTAATTCACCCCTCCACTTT. The full variable domain, in which reference TRBV18 and TRBJ1-6 provide the parts outside the CDR3, is NAGVMQNPRHLVRRRGQEARLRCSPMKGHSHVYWYRQLPEEGLKFMVYLQKENIIDESGMPKERFSAEFPKEGPSILRIQQVVRGDSAAYFCASSPIGANSPLHFGNGTRLTVT.

The genes are TRBV19 and TRBJ1-3; unclear D gene. Trimming left V 7 bases short and J 4 bases short, with 14 bases between. The CDR3 has 14 residues. Germline V gives CDR1 LNHDA, CDR2 SQIVND (reference sequence). The CDR3 protein is CASTRAGLGNTIYF. DNA of the CDR3: TGTGCCAGTACCCGAGCGGGTTTGGGAAACACCATATATTTT.

The chain combines TRBV18 with TRBJ1-4; 8 bases map to TRBD1. This CDR3 is 17 amino acids long. The V gene end was trimmed by 3 bases and the J gene end by 10 bases; junction bases not matched to a gene: 16. In germline, CDR1 is KGHSH, CDR2 LQKENI. The CDR3 loop reads CASSPGQGTDLTGKLFF. DNA for the CDR3: TGTGCCAGCTCACCTGGACAGGGTACCGATTTAACGGGAAAACTGTTTTTT.

The V gene is TRBV4-2, the J gene TRBJ2-1; D perhaps matches TRBD2 (5 bases). The V end lost 1 base, the J end lost 2 bases, and 12 bases lay between the germline ends. The germline CDR1 and CDR2 sequences are LGHNA and YNFKEQ. There are 16 residues in the CDR3. The CDR3 nucleotides are TGTGCCAGCAGCCAAGGGTCTAGCAGTCCCTACAATGAGCAGTTCTTC. Its translation: CASSQGSSSPYNEQFF.

The V and J genes are TRBV7-2 and TRBJ2-3, with 8 bases matching TRBD1. Trimming took 5 bases from V and 6 from J; bases not matched to a gene: 4. Germline loops: CDR1 SGHTA, CDR2 FQGNSA. The CDR3 sequence is 13 residues long. CDR3 bases: TGTGCCAGCAGCATCGACAGGGGCGATACGCAGTATTTT. The encoded protein is CASSIDRGDTQYF.

This chain uses TRBV11-2 with TRBJ1-1, with TRBD1 as a possible D gene (5 bases). This CDR3 comprises 13 residues. V was trimmed by 5 bases and J by 0 bases, leaving 7 bases between them. Germline V gene lookup returns CDR1 SGHAT and CDR2 FQNNGV. The CDR3 coding sequence is TGTGCCAGCAGCCTCAGGGTGAACACTGAAGCTTTCTTT. Protein: CASSLRVNTEAFF.

The chain joins TRBV9 to TRBJ2-7; tentative D call: TRBD2 (5 bases). CDR3 size: 13 residues. V was pared by 0 bases and J by 6 bases, with 10 bases between. CDR1 is SGDLS, CDR2 YYNGEE, per germline. CDR3 in DNA: TGTGCCAGCAGCGTAGACTATGGAGGCGAGCAGTACTTC. It translates to CASSVDYGGEQYF.

This chain connects TRBV19 to TRBJ1-2, with D possibly TRBD1 on 5 matching bases. The CDR3 totals 13 residues. CDR1 is LNHDA, CDR2 SQIVND, per germline (reference sequence). Trimming took 6 bases from V and 4 from J, leaving 12 bases between them. The CDR3 DNA is TGTGCCAGTAGATCGGGACCGATCTATGGCTACACCTTC. Its protein is CASRSGPIYGYTF.

The chain has TRBV5-1 and TRBJ2-1, with 10 positions matching TRBD2. Trimming at V came to 1 base and at J to 4 bases, leaving 8 bases not matched to a gene. The CDR3 is 17 residues long. Germline lookup yields CDR1 SGHRS and CDR2 YFSETQ. In nucleotides, the CDR3 is TGCGCCAGCAGCTTGAGTCTAGCGGGAGAACCGTACAATGAGCAGTTCTTC. Its translation is CASSLSLAGEPYNEQFF.

The chain couples TRBV28 to TRBJ1-1; D perhaps matches TRBD1 (6 bases). V was shortened by 7 bases and J by 2 bases, with 14 bases between the two germline ends. This CDR3 spans 14 amino acids. Germline V gene lookup returns CDR1 MDHEN and CDR2 SYDVKM. CDR3 nucleotide sequence: TGTGCCAGCACCCAAGCGGACAGAAACACTGAAGCTTTCTTT. Protein sequence: CASTQADRNTEAFF.

The J gene is TRBJ2-5, the V gene TRBV9; TRBD1 aligns across 8 bases. The CDR3 consists of 15 residues. The germline V gene has CDR1 SGDLS and CDR2 YYNGEE. V was clipped by 4 bases and J by 0 bases; unmatched bases: 5. The CDR3 region has the DNA TGTGCCAGCAGCTTCGGACAGGGCAACCAAGAGACCCAGTACTTC. Its translation: CASSFGQGNQETQYF.

V and J are TRBV19 and TRBJ2-2; D is unresolved. The CDR3 covers 16 residues. V shed 2 bases and J shed 0 bases, with 10 bases lying between them. From germline, CDR1 is LNHDA and CDR2 SQIVND (reference sequence). The CDR3 DNA sequence: TGTGCCAGTAGTATATTCCAGGTCGCGAACACCGGGGAGCTGTTTTTT. Its translation is CASSIFQVANTGELFF.

The gene calls are TRBV5-5 and TRBJ2-2; 8 bases are shared with TRBD1. The CDR3 is made up of 16 amino acids. CDR1 SGHKS and CDR2 YYEKEE come from the germline V gene (reference sequence). Trimming took 0 bases from V and 7 from J; bases not matched to a gene: 8. As DNA, the CDR3 is TGTGCCAGCAGCTTGGGGACAGGGAGATGGGGCGGGGAGCTGTTTTTT. It translates to CASSLGTGRWGGELFF.

The V call is TRBV19, the J call TRBJ2-7, with TRBD1 identical over 9 bases. Germline-derived CDR1 and CDR2 are LNHDA and SQIVND (reference sequence). CDR3 length equals 15 residues. V shed 6 bases and J 4 bases; nucleotides not matched to a gene: 10. CDR3 amino acids: CASSITGQGLYEQYF. CDR3 coding DNA: TGTGCCAGTAGCATTACGGGACAGGGCCTATACGAGCAGTACTTC. Full variable domain (outside the CDR3, taken from reference TRBV19 and TRBJ2-7): DGGITQSPKYLFRKEGQNVTLSCEQNLNHDAMYWYRQDPGQGLRLIYYSQIVNDFQKGDIAEGYSVSREKKESFPLTVTSAQKNPTAFYLCASSITGQGLYEQYFGPGTRLTVT.

This chain uses TRBV27 with TRBJ2-7; D is possibly TRBD2 (6 bases). Germline V lookup: CDR1 MNHEY, CDR2 SMNVEV (reference sequence). The CDR3 is made up of 16 amino acids. V shed 0 bases and J shed 4 bases, with 16 bases lying between them. The CDR3 spells CASSLSNLDYGYEQYF. DNA for the CDR3: TGTGCCAGCAGTTTATCGAATCTGGACTATGGATACGAGCAGTACTTC.

A single count supports this clone. The DNA of the CDR3 is TGCAGCCTCGGAGGGGGGGGAGAGACCCAGTACTTC. Translated: CSLGGGGETQYF. The chain carries TRBV29-1 and TRBJ2-5, with a possible D match to TRBD2 (7 bases). Germline V gene lookup returns CDR1 SQVTM and CDR2 ANQGSEA. This CDR3 has 12 residues. V gave up 8 bases and J gave up 4 bases, with 14 bases separating them.

CDR3 protein: CASRGQANTGELFF. The CDR3 DNA sequence: TGTGCCAGCAGAGGACAGGCGAACACCGGGGAGCTGTTTTTT. J is TRBJ2-2 and V is TRBV14, with TRBD1 identical over 7 bases. The CDR3 extends over 14 amino acids. With 6 bases clipped from V and 0 bases from J, the junction kept 1 base outside the gene matches. Germline V gene lookup returns CDR1 SGHDN and CDR2 FVKESK. The full variable domain, completed using reference TRBV14 and TRBJ2-2, is EAGVTQFPSHSVIEKGQTVTLRCDPISGHDNLYWYRRVMGKEIKFLLHFVKESKQDESGMPNNRFLAERTGGTYSTLKVQPAELEDSGVYFCASRGQANTGELFFGEGSRLTVL.

The chain has TRBV11-3 and TRBJ1-1, with D perhaps TRBD1 (5 bases). Germline V gene lookup returns CDR1 SGHNT and CDR2 YENEEA. V gave up 5 bases and J gave up 1 base, with 8 bases separating them. The CDR3 has 13 residues. The CDR3 sequence is CASSLGQNTEAFF. The CDR3 nucleotides are TGTGCCAGCAGCCTGGGGCAGAACACTGAAGCTTTCTTT.

The rearrangement links TRBV2 to TRBJ1-4; 9 positions agree with TRBD1. Germline values: CDR1 SNHLY, CDR2 FYNNEI. V shed 6 bases and J 8 bases; nucleotides not matched to a gene: 7. The CDR3 contains 14 residues. The chain's CDR3 is CASRGDRVEEKLFF. The DNA of the CDR3 is TGTGCCAGCAGGGGGGACAGGGTGGAAGAAAAACTGTTTTTT.